This T cell receptor (beta chain) was sequenced during a study of technical replicates of blood from a few donors. The data were produced by immunoSEQ multiplex PCR, yet TCRdb's version contains in-frame clones alone and is incomplete. This table holds tens of thousands of clones, roughly 90% found once. The sequence derives from a human donor in good health. The specimen sequenced was T cells isolated from PBMCs.

CDR3 bases: TGTGCCAGCAGGCCGACTGGAAACACCATATATTTT. Translating gives CASRPTGNTIYF. The chain carries TRBV19 and TRBJ1-3; D is undetermined. The V end was cut by 9 bases, the J end by 2 bases, with 8 bases between. The CDR3 loop spans 12 amino acids. Germline V gene sequence: CDR1 LNHDA, CDR2 SQIVND (reference sequence).